This TCR beta chain was identified in a study of chemoradiotherapy in HPV16-positive cancers. Generated by immunoSEQ multiplex PCR, the TCRdb table keeps only in-frame clones and is missing some. The sample consists of tens of thousands of clones, around 84% of them appearing once. Germline-derived CDR1 and CDR2 are MGHDK and SYGVNS. This CDR3 has 16 residues. Trimming cost V 7 bases and J 3 bases, with 20 bases left between them. This clone has a handful of counts. Its cognate antigen is unknown. The study, taken as a whole, reports: Only a couple of HPV16-positive patients supplied the functional HPV-specificity definition.

The V and J genes are TRBV25-1 and TRBJ2-3; D possibly uses TRBD1 or TRBD2 (6 bases each). This clonotype was obtained from a human donor with HPV-associated anogenital cancer. Sequencing used blood, obtained from a patient who underwent chemoradiotherapy. CDR3 bases: TGTGCCAGCACCCCAAGCATGGGGGGCCCTACAGATACGCAGTATTTT. It codes for CASTPSMGGPTDTQYF.